The T cell receptor beta chain described here comes from a study of blood T cell repertoires in COVID-19. Background on the study: Material from acute and convalescent COVID-19 was sourced from the United States, Italy and Spain. The cDNA or gDNA used as material had been derived from T cells, B-cell-depleted T cells, or PBMCs.

Per the original data handling: Amplification with reference gene primers provided the estimates of nucleated cell counts. This table comes from immunoSEQ multiplex PCR, and its TCRdb copy is limited to in-frame clones, with some not included. That table supplies the V and J calls and clone size; D and trimming were determined from the DNA. The sample contains about 250,000 clones, around 85% of which appear only once. The V gene end was trimmed by 5 bases and the J gene end by 4 bases; junction bases not matched to a gene: 6. In germline, CDR1 is SGHAT, CDR2 FQDESV (reference sequence). The CDR3 loop spans 14 amino acids.

Sequenced material: peripheral blood. This sequence joins TRBV11-1 and TRBJ2-3, with 7 bases that match TRBD1. The TCR sequence derives from a man aged 80 or over with acute or convalescent COVID-19. CDR3: CASSHRGWADTQYF. CDR3 nucleotides: TGTGCCAGCAGCCACAGGGGTTGGGCAGATACGCAGTATTTT.